This is a list of T cell receptor beta chains from one sample in a study of blood T cells in healthy people across ages. TCRdb reanalysed the 5' RACE reads using MiXCR and keeps one entry per CDR3 protein. Of 1.5 million to 2 million distinct CDR3 sequences listed, approximately 32% are singletons. What was sequenced was blood. The receptors originated from a woman aged 25 to 39 in good health. The CDR3 runs from the conserved cysteine through the conserved F or W. A D gene is named only where the DNA matches it firmly. Clone size is stated in some rows and not others, as once, few, many or a class when expanded.

cdr3_aa j_call clone_size v_call d_call cdr3_length
CSATSGGLADTQYF TRBJ2-3 NA TRBV20-1 TRBD2 14
CASSQLAGQETQYF TRBJ2-5 many TRBV4-1 TRBD2 14
CASSGTSGRYLIGEQFF TRBJ2-1 few TRBV5-1 TRBD2 17
CASSQGQGLADPIGYNEQFF TRBJ2-1 NA TRBV3-1 TRBD2 20
CASSPSHIQGAMRTEAFF TRBJ1-1 NA TRBV7-6 TRBD1 18
CASSYSPSYEQYF TRBJ2-7 many TRBV6-5 NA 13
CASSLTPLAGRDTQYF TRBJ2-3 few TRBV7-3 TRBD2 16
CSVEFEGGGYTF TRBJ1-2 many TRBV29-1 NA 12
CSARVNYGYTF TRBJ1-2 NA TRBV20-1 NA 11
CASSYQSHSNYGYTF TRBJ1-2 few TRBV6-2/TRBV6-3 NA 15
CATSRDWENPNEQYF NA NA TRBV15 NA 15
CASSTGMGYEQYF TRBJ2-7 NA TRBV7-9 NA 13
CASSSIAQGAYGYTF TRBJ1-2 few TRBV7-9 TRBD1 15
CASSPDRDATNEKLFF TRBJ1-4 many TRBV11-1 TRBD1 16
CASSSSGEIYNEQFF TRBJ2-1 NA TRBV11-1 TRBD2 15
CASSLVQSNTQYF TRBJ2-3 NA TRBV7-8 NA 13
CASTLAGGLTDTQYF TRBJ2-3 NA TRBV12-3/TRBV12-4 TRBD2 15
CAANPWGYGYTF TRBJ1-2 few TRBV6-1 NA 12
CSVVGGAQRHEQYF TRBJ2-7 many TRBV29-1 NA 14
CASSPPWRGGELFF TRBJ2-2 few TRBV7-2 NA 14
CSARQIGQRGDTQYF TRBJ2-3 NA TRBV20-1 TRBD2 15
CASSSRGSGLPYEQYF TRBJ2-7 NA TRBV7-8 TRBD2 16
CASSLDTSHGATQYF TRBJ2-3 few TRBV7-9 NA 15
CSAQSVRMNTEAFF TRBJ1-1 NA TRBV20-1 NA 14
CSPREGLSSYNEQFF TRBJ2-1 many TRBV20-1 TRBD2 15
CASSLAGGGDTNEKLFF TRBJ1-4 few TRBV5-5 TRBD1 17
CASSLSNGNTIYF TRBJ1-3 few TRBV7-6 NA 13
CASSSRQGGNYGYTF TRBJ1-2 NA TRBV6-5 TRBD1 15
CASSHPSGRGLDYGYTF TRBJ1-2 NA TRBV4-1 TRBD1 17
CAWRGRDNSPLHF TRBJ1-6 NA TRBV30 NA 13
CASSLLAGGAGDTQYF TRBJ2-3 few TRBV7-2 TRBD2 16
CATSDRGQGALYEQYF TRBJ2-7 NA TRBV24-1 TRBD1 16
CASRLGQGFNEQYF TRBJ2-7 NA TRBV6-2/TRBV6-3 TRBD1 14
CASSPVGYGQYF TRBJ2-7 NA TRBV3-1 NA 12
CSARGGSVRETQYF TRBJ2-5 few TRBV20-1 NA 14
CASSLSSRNSGGSYNEQFF TRBJ2-1 few TRBV7-9 TRBD2 19
CAGSPPSGRHYNEQFF TRBJ2-1 NA TRBV28 NA 16
CASSLAVGTSPKTQYF TRBJ2-5 NA TRBV7-6 TRBD2 16
CASRTMDERFF TRBJ2-1 NA TRBV2 NA 11
CSGTGPGNYEQYF TRBJ2-7 many TRBV20-1 TRBD1 13
CSARQGPYKQYF TRBJ2-5 NA TRBV20-1 NA 12
CAWSVSGAGPYEQYF TRBJ2-7 NA TRBV30 NA 15
CANSPPSGWSYNEQFF TRBJ2-1 NA TRBV3-1 TRBD2 16
CASSLATSGESYNEQFF TRBJ2-1 NA TRBV5-1 TRBD2 17
CASTLKRATDTQYF TRBJ2-3 few TRBV12-3/TRBV12-4 NA 14
CASSRTGGLGEQYF TRBJ2-7 NA TRBV7-9 TRBD1 14
CASKVGAGAQGYTF TRBJ1-2 few TRBV6-5 NA 14
CSIERGLGADTQYF TRBJ2-3 NA TRBV29-1 NA 14
CASSPPPGQGAGYTF TRBJ1-2 NA TRBV7-6 TRBD1 15